One sample yielded the 7 T cell receptor beta chains listed below, sequenced in a study of blood T cell repertoires in COVID-19. TCRdb keeps only in-frame clones here, not all; method: immunoSEQ multiplex PCR. The sample holds about 50,000 clones, roughly 85% seen once. Source material: peripheral blood. The source of these receptors is a man between 65 and 79 years old with acute or convalescent COVID-19.

V is TRBV7-9 and J is TRBJ2-7; no clear D. The CDR3 covers 11 residues. Trimming took 4 bases from V and 6 from J, leaving 7 bases between them. Per germline, CDR1 SEHNR and CDR2 FQNEAQ (reference sequence). This CDR3 reads CASSSLGEQYF. The CDR3 nucleotides read TGTGCCAGCAGCTCCCTAGGCGAGCAGTACTTC.

Notes on this clone: Other nucleotide sequences in the sample specify the same CDR3. The genes are TRBV28 and TRBJ2-5; D is possibly TRBD1 (5 bases). Germline V gene sequence: CDR1 MDHEN, CDR2 SYDVKM. The CDR3 is made up of 17 amino acids. The ends were cut back, 11 bases at V and 5 bases at J, with 30 bases in the middle. The CDR3 reads CALGKQGPMARRETQYF. CDR3 coding DNA: TGTGCCTTGGGGAAGCAGGGCCCTATGGCCCGACGGGAGACCCAGTACTTC.

The CDR3 sequence: CASSPTSSYNSPLHF. DNA of the CDR3: TGTGCCAGCAGTCCGACATCATCCTATAATTCACCCCTCCACTTT. The gene calls are TRBV7-9 and TRBJ1-6; D is undetermined. CDR3 length equals 15 residues. Germline values: CDR1 SEHNR, CDR2 FQNEAQ (reference sequence). Trimming removed 6 bases at V and 1 base at J, with 10 bases between.

J is TRBJ2-7 and V is TRBV5-4; 13 nucleotides agree with TRBD2. V lost 3 bases to trimming and J lost 4 bases; unmatched junction nucleotides: 7. This CDR3 contains 16 residues. CDR1 SGHNT and CDR2 YYREEE come from the germline V gene (reference sequence). In DNA, the CDR3 is TGTGCCAGCAGCTCAAAACTAGCGGGAGGGCCATACGAGCAGTACTTC. Its translation is CASSSKLAGGPYEQYF.

The V and J genes are TRBV4-2 and TRBJ1-2; TRBD1 aligns across 11 bases. From germline, CDR1 is LGHNA and CDR2 YNFKEQ. The CDR3 is 21 residues long. V trimming: 2 bases; J trimming: 4 bases; junction bases outside the gene matches: 21. This chain's CDR3 is CASSQPGGQGVATRSRYGYTF. DNA of the CDR3: TGTGCCAGCAGCCAACCGGGGGGACAGGGGGTCGCAACCCGTTCCCGCTATGGCTACACCTTC.

The CDR3 nucleotides are TGTGCCAGCAGTTGGGGAGAAGGCTACGAGCAGTACTTC. As protein: CASSWGEGYEQYF. The gene calls are TRBV6-4 and TRBJ2-7, with TRBD2 as a possible D gene (5 bases). V gave up 5 bases and J gave up 3 bases, with 11 bases separating them. Germline CDR1 reads MRHNA; CDR2 reads SNTAGT. The CDR3 is made up of 13 amino acids.

Here the CDR3 reads CASSLDDRLFEKLFF. CDR3 in DNA: TGCGCCAGCAGCTTGGATGACAGGTTATTCGAAAAACTGTTTTTT. The gene calls are TRBV5-1 and TRBJ1-4; D might be TRBD1 (6 bases). Trimming took off 0 bases at V and 8 bases at J, with 14 bases between the two ends. This CDR3 region has 15 residues. CDR1 is SGHRS, CDR2 YFSETQ, per germline.